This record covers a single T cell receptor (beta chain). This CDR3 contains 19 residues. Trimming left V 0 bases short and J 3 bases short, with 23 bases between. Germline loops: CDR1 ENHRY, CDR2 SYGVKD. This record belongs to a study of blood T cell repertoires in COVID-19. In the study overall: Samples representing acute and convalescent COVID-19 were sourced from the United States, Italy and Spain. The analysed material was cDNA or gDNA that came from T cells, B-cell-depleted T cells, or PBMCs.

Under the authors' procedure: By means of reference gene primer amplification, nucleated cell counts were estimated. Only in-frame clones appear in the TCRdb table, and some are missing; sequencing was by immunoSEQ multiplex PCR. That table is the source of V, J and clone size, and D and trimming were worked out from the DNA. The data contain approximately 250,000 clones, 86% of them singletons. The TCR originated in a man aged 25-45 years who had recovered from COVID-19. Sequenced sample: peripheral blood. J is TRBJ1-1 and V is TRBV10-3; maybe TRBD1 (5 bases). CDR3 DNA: TGTGCCATCAGTGAGTCGTCGTTCGCCGGCAGGGCAAGGGACACTGAAGCTTTCTTT. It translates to CAISESSFAGRARDTEAFF.